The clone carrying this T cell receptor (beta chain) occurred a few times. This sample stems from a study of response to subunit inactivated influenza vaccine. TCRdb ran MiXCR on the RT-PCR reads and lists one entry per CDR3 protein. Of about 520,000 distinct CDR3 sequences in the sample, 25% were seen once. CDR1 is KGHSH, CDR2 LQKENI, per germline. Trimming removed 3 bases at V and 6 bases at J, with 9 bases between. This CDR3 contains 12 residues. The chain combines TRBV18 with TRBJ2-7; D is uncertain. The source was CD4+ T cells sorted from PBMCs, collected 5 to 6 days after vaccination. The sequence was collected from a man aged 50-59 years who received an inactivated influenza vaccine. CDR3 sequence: CASSPLGGEQYF. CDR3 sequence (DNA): TGTGCCAGCTCACCTCTCGGCGGCGAGCAGTACTTC.